These 16 T cell receptor beta chains came from one sample sequenced in a study of cytomegalovirus exposure and HLA in healthy donors. The PCR was carried out with 60 Vbeta primers and 13 Jbeta primers. Method: immunoSEQ multiplex PCR; TCRdb's copy keeps in-frame clones and lacks some. The table lists about 160,000 clones, around 75% of them singletons. Sequences were obtained from PBMCs. The receptors stem from a woman aged 45-65 years in good health and CMV-seropositive.

This chain connects TRBV5-1 to TRBJ2-3; perhaps TRBD2 as D (6 bases). The V gene's germline CDR1 is SGHRS and CDR2 YFSETQ. V lost 3 bases and J lost 6, with 14 bases in between. The CDR3 is made up of 14 amino acids. The CDR3 DNA reads as TGCGCCAGCAGCTGGGACCGGGGGAAGGATACGCAGTATTTT. Translating gives CASSWDRGKDTQYF.

This clone has a single count. The rearrangement uses TRBV25-1 and TRBJ2-2; D call uncertain. Germline CDR1 MGHDK, CDR2 SYGVNS. V gave up 0 bases and J gave up 1 base, with 6 bases separating them. This CDR3 has 15 amino acids. This CDR3 reads CASSEYRMNTGELFF. DNA of the CDR3: TGTGCCAGCAGTGAATACAGGATGAACACCGGGGAGCTGTTTTTT.

J is TRBJ1-5 and V is TRBV10-3; tentative D call: TRBD1 (6 bases). The length of the CDR3 is 12 residues. V dropped 10 bases and J dropped 4 bases, with 11 bases sitting between them. Per the germline V gene, CDR1 is ENHRY and CDR2 is SYGVKD. In nucleotides, the CDR3 is TGTGCCACCCGACAGGATAATCAGCCCCAGCATTTT. This gives the protein CATRQDNQPQHF.

The chain links TRBV6-5 to TRBJ1-6; 9 bases line up with TRBD1. Germline lookup yields CDR1 MNHEY and CDR2 SVGAGI. This CDR3 is built from 15 residues. Trimming removed 5 bases from V and 9 bases from J; junction bases left unmatched: 8. DNA of the CDR3: TGTGCCAGCAGTCGCTTCGGACAGGGGCCTTCACCCCTCCACTTT. Protein product: CASSRFGQGPSPLHF.

The chain links TRBV2 to TRBJ1-6; weak D call: TRBD1 (6 bases). Looked up from germline, CDR1 is SNHLY and CDR2 is FYNNEI. This CDR3 spans 17 amino acids. V lost 5 bases and J lost 2, with 16 bases in between. The CDR3 sequence: CASSPNLQGPYNSPLHF. The DNA for the CDR3 is TGTGCCAGCAGTCCAAATTTACAGGGACCCTATAATTCACCCCTCCACTTT.

The V gene is TRBV25-1, the J gene TRBJ1-2, with 7 positions matching TRBD1. Germline CDR1 is MGHDK and CDR2 is SYGVNS. V dropped 5 bases and J dropped 8; count of bases not matched to a gene: 5. CDR3 length equals 12 residues. CDR3 DNA sequence: TGTGCCAGCAGTTTAACAGGGGAAGGCTACACCTTC. Translated, it gives CASSLTGEGYTF.

The V call is TRBV19, the J call TRBJ1-4; tentatively, D is TRBD1 (5 bases). Germline V gene lookup returns CDR1 LNHDA and CDR2 SQIVND (reference sequence). This CDR3 has 13 amino acids. Between the trimmed V and J ends, which lost 8 bases and 7 bases, there was a span of 14 bases. The CDR3 loop reads CASAGTVAEKLFF. The CDR3 nucleotides read TGTGCCAGTGCCGGGACTGTTGCTGAAAAACTGTTTTTT. Full variable domain (missing parts from reference TRBV19 and TRBJ1-4): DGGITQSPKYLFRKEGQNVTLSCEQNLNHDAMYWYRQDPGQGLRLIYYSQIVNDFQKGDIAEGYSVSREKKESFPLTVTSAQKNPTAFYLCASAGTVAEKLFFGSGTQLSVL.

V usage is TRBV30 and J usage is TRBJ2-1; 13 bases align to TRBD2. This CDR3 has 15 amino acids. With V trimmed by 4 bases and J by 6 bases, 6 bases remained unmatched. CDR1 and CDR2 from the germline V gene are GTSNPN and SVGIG (reference sequence). The CDR3 reads CAWNPGLAGLNEQFF. The CDR3 nucleotides are TGTGCCTGGAACCCGGGACTAGCGGGGCTCAATGAGCAGTTCTTC.

The V gene is TRBV5-1, the J gene TRBJ2-2; 9 bases align to TRBD1. Per germline, CDR1 SGHRS and CDR2 YFSETQ. The CDR3 spans 15 residues. J was trimmed by 6 bases and V by 4 bases; bases with no gene match: 7. Written as DNA, the CDR3 is TGCGCCAGCAGCGGACGACAGGGGGGGCCCGGGGAGCTGTTTTTT. Translation gives CASSGRQGGPGELFF. Full variable domain (missing parts from reference TRBV5-1 and TRBJ2-2): KAGVTQTPRYLIKTRGQQVTLSCSPISGHRSVSWYQQTPGQGLQFLFEYFSETQRNKGNFPGRFSGRQFSNSRSEMNVSTLELGDSALYLCASSGRQGGPGELFFGEGSRLTVL.

CDR3 region: CASSDQGLCGYTF. CDR3 in DNA: TGTGCCAGCAGTGACCAGGGGCTCTGTGGCTACACCTTC. The chain is built from TRBV2 and TRBJ1-2; D is perhaps TRBD1 (6 bases). This CDR3 has 13 amino acids. Germline V lookup: CDR1 SNHLY, CDR2 FYNNEI. The V gene lost 3 bases and the J gene lost 7 bases, with 12 bases spanning the gap.

This clone was counted ten times or more. The chain is built from TRBV6-1 and TRBJ2-5; possible D gene TRBD1, 5 bases. The V gene's germline CDR1 is MNHNS and CDR2 SASEGT. The CDR3 has 14 residues. The V gene lost 5 bases and the J gene lost 5 bases, with 15 bases spanning the gap. The CDR3 is CASSSTVAPETQYF. The CDR3 DNA is TGTGCCAGCAGTTCGACAGTTGCCCCCGAGACCCAGTACTTC.

This clone was observed a handful of times. The chain couples TRBV20-1 to TRBJ1-2; D remains unclear. Trimming stripped 6 bases from V and 3 bases from J, with 8 bases between. The CDR3 has 11 amino acids. The germline V gene encodes CDR1 DFQATT and CDR2 SNEGSKA (reference sequence). The CDR3 sequence: CSARADYGYTF. The CDR3 DNA reads TGCAGTGCCCGTGCAGACTATGGCTACACCTTC.

This rearrangement joins TRBV6-1 to TRBJ1-2; 8 bases match TRBD1. Germline V CDR1 and CDR2: MNHNS, SASEGT. The length of the CDR3 is 15 residues. V lost 4 bases, J lost 7 bases, and 11 bases stayed unmatched. The CDR3, as DNA: TGTGCCAGCAGTGCTCCGGGACAGGTCGTCTCTGGCTACACCTTC. This gives the protein CASSAPGQVVSGYTF.

Concerning this clone itself: Other nucleotide sequences in the sample specify the same CDR3. The V call is TRBV6-5, the J call TRBJ2-5; 12 bases map to TRBD2. The CDR3 contains 16 residues. J was trimmed by 2 bases and V by 2 bases; bases with no gene match: 3. CDR1 is MNHEY and CDR2 is SVGAGI in the germline V gene. The CDR3 spells CASSYGLAGGQETQYF. Here the CDR3 DNA reads TGTGCCAGCAGTTACGGGCTAGCGGGGGGGCAAGAGACCCAGTACTTC.

The J gene is TRBJ2-1, the V gene TRBV5-1; 9 positions agree with TRBD1. Germline V gene lookup returns CDR1 SGHRS and CDR2 YFSETQ. V dropped 0 bases and J dropped 9; count of bases not matched to a gene: 10. The CDR3 has 16 amino acids. The CDR3 loop is CASSLAAGTGKGEQFF. The CDR3 region has the DNA TGCGCCAGCAGCTTGGCCGCCGGGACAGGGAAGGGTGAGCAGTTCTTC.

This clone came up a few times. The chain links TRBV19 to TRBJ1-5, with D possibly matching TRBD1 (6 bases). CDR1 and CDR2 (germline): LNHDA, SQIVND (reference sequence). Between the trimmed V and J ends, which lost 6 bases and 7 bases, there was a span of 22 bases. The CDR3 loop spans 16 amino acids. CDR3 DNA sequence: TGTGCCAGTAGCGCCGGACAGCGCTTAAGGGGCCAGCCCCAGCATTTT. The encoded protein is CASSAGQRLRGQPQHF.